These T cell receptor beta chains were read from a single sample in a study of glioma-infiltrating T cells. TCRdb fed the multiplex PCR reads into MiXCR, producing one record per CDR3 protein. Among around 350,000 distinct CDR3 sequences listed, less than 50% were seen once. Material for sequencing was glioma tissue, nonneoplastic brain tissue, or PBMCs (not recorded which). These receptors originate from a human donor with low-grade glioma or glioblastoma, undergoing nonglioma brain surgery, or in good health (not recorded which). The CDR3 runs from the conserved cysteine through the conserved F or W. Each record gives: J gene, V gene, D gene, clone size, CDR3 DNA, CDR3 protein. The D gene is left open where the match is weak. Clone size, where shown, is once, few, many, or a class for clones that have expanded.

TRBJ2-1,TRBV20-1,-,few,TGCAGTGCCCACGGACTGAGCTCCTACAATGAGCAGTTCTTC,CSAHGLSSYNEQFF
TRBJ1-1,TRBV3-1,TRBD1,-,TGTGCCAGCAGCACGACAGGGTGGGGTAACACTGAAGCTTTCTTT,CASSTTGWGNTEAFF
TRBJ2-3,TRBV9,-,-,TGTGCCAGCAGCGCCGGAAGCACAGATACGCAGTATTTT,CASSAGSTDTQYF
TRBJ2-3,TRBV20-1,TRBD2,many,TGCAGTGCTACCAGACTAGCGGGAGCCGGTGATACGCAGTATTTT,CSATRLAGAGDTQYF
TRBJ2-6,TRBV27,-,few,TGTGCCAGCAGTTTTTTGGGGCCTTCTGTGGCTGGGGCCAACGTCCTGACTTTC,CASSFLGPSVAGANVLTF
TRBJ2-3,TRBV28,-,-,TGTGCCAGCAGCCCCGGGACTTCAGGGCCAGATACGCAGTATTTT,CASSPGTSGPDTQYF
TRBJ1-2,TRBV24-1,-,-,TGTGCCACCAGTGCGTCAGGGTTCGGCTACACCTTC,CATSASGFGYTF
TRBJ2-1,TRBV7-3,-,-,TGTGCCCGGCTCCGGCTAGCGGGACAGGGCTCCTACAATGAGCAGTTCTTC,CARLRLAGQGSYNEQFF
TRBJ2-1,TRBV28,-,few,TGTGCCAGCAGTTTATCGGGGGCAAGCTTGTACAATGAGCAGTTCTTC,CASSLSGASLYNEQFF
TRBJ2-1,TRBV20-1,TRBD1,-,TGCAGTGCTAGAAACCGGGACAGTGGCTACAATGAGCAGTTCTTC,CSARNRDSGYNEQFF
TRBJ2-7,TRBV4-1,TRBD1,-,TGCGCCAGCAGCCCGGAGACAGGGGTCCTCGAGCAGTACTTC,CASSPETGVLEQYF
TRBJ2-3,TRBV28,TRBD2,-,TGTGCCAGCAGTTTACTCGCGGGAGGAGTTGCAGATACGCAGTATTTT,CASSLLAGGVADTQYF
TRBJ2-7,TRBV7-9,TRBD2,-,TGTGCCAGCAGCTCCCTAGCGGGGAGCGAGCAGTACTTC,CASSSLAGSEQYF
TRBJ2-1,TRBV6-2/TRBV6-3,TRBD2,many,TGTGCCAGCAGTTACTCCTACCAATTAGCGGGAGGGTACAATGAGCAGTTCTTC,CASSYSYQLAGGYNEQFF
TRBJ2-3,TRBV27,TRBD2,few,TGTGCCAGCAGTCCAACCCCCCGGACTAGCGGGAAACATACGCAGTATTTT,CASSPTPRTSGKHTQYF
TRBJ2-7,TRBV28,TRBD2,few,TGTGCCAGCAGTCCCCAGGTCGGACTAGCGGGGTACGAGCAGTACTTC,CASSPQVGLAGYEQYF
TRBJ1-1,TRBV15,TRBD1,many,TGTGCCACCAGCAGGGACAGGGTGAACACTGAAGCTTTCTTT,CATSRDRVNTEAFF
TRBJ2-7,TRBV6-2/TRBV6-3,TRBD1,many,TGTGCCAGCATTCGCGGACAGGACTACGAGCAGTACTTC,CASIRGQDYEQYF
TRBJ1-2,TRBV25-1,-,-,TGTGCCAGCAGTGAATATATTGGTGGACACAACTATGGCTACACCTTC,CASSEYIGGHNYGYTF
TRBJ1-1,TRBV6-2/TRBV6-3,TRBD1,many,TGTGCCAGCAGCGTCGACAGGGGGCGAGGGATGAACACTGAAGCTTTCTTT,CASSVDRGRGMNTEAFF
TRBJ1-2,TRBV2,-,-,TGTGCCAGCAACCCTAACTATGGCTACACCTTC,CASNPNYGYTF
TRBJ2-1,TRBV6-1,-,few,TGTGCCAGCAGTAACCCGGGTGGCTACAATGAGCAGTTCTTC,CASSNPGGYNEQFF
TRBJ1-5,TRBV28,-,-,TGTGCCAGCAGCCCCTGGCTTCCTATTTTTAGCAATCAGCCCCAGCATTTT,CASSPWLPIFSNQPQHF
TRBJ1-1,TRBV28,-,many,TGTGCCAGCAGAGTATTAGAACCAGGGAGGGTCACTGAAGCTTTCTTT,CASRVLEPGRVTEAFF
TRBJ2-7,TRBV6-1,-,few,TGTGCCAGCAGCACGGAAAGAACCTACGAGCAGTACTTC,CASSTERTYEQYF
TRBJ1-4,TRBV27,-,-,TGTGCCAGCAGTTTAATCCCCTGGGCAACTAATGAAAAACTGTTTTTT,CASSLIPWATNEKLFF
TRBJ1-1,TRBV19,-,few,TGTGCCGGTCGAACCTCTAGGGATGGATATACTGAAGCTTTCTTT,CAGRTSRDGYTEAFF
TRBJ2-2,TRBV20-1,-,few,TGCAGTGCTCCACGGCGGGCGAACACCGGGGAGCTGTTTTTT,CSAPRRANTGELFF
TRBJ2-7,TRBV20-1,TRBD2,once,TGCAGTGCCGGGACTATAACCTACGAGCAGTACTTC,CSAGTITYEQYF
TRBJ1-1,TRBV29-1,-,few,TGCAGCGTACACGCCCCGAACACTGAAGCTTTCTTT,CSVHAPNTEAFF
TRBJ2-3,TRBV10-3,TRBD2,-,TGTGCCGCCCAACTCGGACTAGTATCAGATACGCAGTATTTT,CAAQLGLVSDTQYF
TRBJ1-5,TRBV20-1,TRBD1,few,TGCAGTGCAAGGACAGGGTTTCACAATCAGCCCCAGCATTTT,CSARTGFHNQPQHF
TRBJ2-2,TRBV7-9,-,-,TGTGCCAGCAGCTCCGGACGGACAAACACCGGGGAGCTGTTTTTT,CASSSGRTNTGELFF
TRBJ1-1,TRBV4-3,-,-,TGCGCCAGCAGCCAAGATGCCGGGGCGAGAGAAGCTTTCTTT,CASSQDAGAREAFF
TRBJ2-7,TRBV4-1,-,-,TGCGCCAGCAGCCACACGGGACCAAGCTCCTACAATGAGCAGTACTTC,CASSHTGPSSYNEQYF
TRBJ2-5,TRBV6-2/TRBV6-3,TRBD2,once,TGTGCCAGCAGTGACCGGCGGGAGGGTGGAGAGACCCAGTACTTC,CASSDRREGGETQYF
TRBJ2-1,TRBV28,TRBD2,many,TGTGCCAGCAGTTTATTTTTGGGCGGGAGACACAATGAGCAGTTCTTC,CASSLFLGGRHNEQFF
TRBJ1-5,TRBV6-2/TRBV6-3,TRBD1,few,TGTGCCAGCAGTTACGGGACAGGGATTCAGCCCCAGCATTTT,CASSYGTGIQPQHF